This TCR beta chain emerged from a study of blood T cell repertoires in COVID-19. Turning to the study itself: COVID-19 samples collected from the United States, Italy and Spain covered acute and convalescent phases. The analysed material was cDNA or gDNA that came from T cells, B-cell-depleted T cells, or PBMCs.

In the study's own analysis: Reference gene primer amplification in the assay estimated nucleated cell counts. Assay used: immunoSEQ multiplex PCR; TCRdb lists only in-frame clones, some missing. That table gives V, J and clone size, and the DNA gave D and trimming. The data show some 150,000 clones, with 85% to 90% seen just once and around 8.3% held by the top ten. From germline, CDR1 is SGDLS and CDR2 YYNGEE. Trimming removed 5 bases from V and 2 bases from J; junction bases left unmatched: 4. The CDR3 has 15 residues. The source of this sequence is a woman aged 45-59 years with active or convalescent COVID-19. Input material: peripheral blood. The rearrangement uses TRBV9 and TRBJ2-5; 12 bases align to TRBD2. This CDR3 is CASSYGLAGQETQYF. The CDR3 DNA sequence: TGTGCCAGCAGTTATGGACTAGCGGGACAAGAGACCCAGTACTTC.